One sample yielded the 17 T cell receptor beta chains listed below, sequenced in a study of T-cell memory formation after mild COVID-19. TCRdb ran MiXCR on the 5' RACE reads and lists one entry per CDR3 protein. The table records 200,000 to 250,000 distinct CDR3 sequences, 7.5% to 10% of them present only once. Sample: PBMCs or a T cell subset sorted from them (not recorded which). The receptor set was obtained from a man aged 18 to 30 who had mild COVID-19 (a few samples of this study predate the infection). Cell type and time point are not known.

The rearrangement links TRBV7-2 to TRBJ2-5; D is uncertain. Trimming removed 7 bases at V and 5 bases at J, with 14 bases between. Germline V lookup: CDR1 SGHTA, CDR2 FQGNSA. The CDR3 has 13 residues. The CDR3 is CASNPRPEETQYF. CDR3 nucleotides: TGTGCCAGCAACCCGCGGCCAGAGGAGACCCAGTACTTC.

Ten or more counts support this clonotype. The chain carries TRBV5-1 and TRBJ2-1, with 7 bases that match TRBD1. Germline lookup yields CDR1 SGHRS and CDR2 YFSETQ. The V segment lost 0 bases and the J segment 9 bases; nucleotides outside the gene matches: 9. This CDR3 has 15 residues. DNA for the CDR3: TGCGCCAGCAGCTTGGAGGAGGCAGGGGGTGGTGAGCAGTTCTTC. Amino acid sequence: CASSLEEAGGGEQFF.

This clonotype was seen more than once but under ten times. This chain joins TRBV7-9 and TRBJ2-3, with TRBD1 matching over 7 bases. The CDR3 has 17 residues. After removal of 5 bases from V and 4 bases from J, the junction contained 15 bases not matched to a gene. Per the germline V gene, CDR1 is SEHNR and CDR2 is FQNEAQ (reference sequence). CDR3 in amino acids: CASSRYRGVLGPDTQYF. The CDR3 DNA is TGTGCCAGCAGCCGATACAGGGGTGTGTTGGGTCCAGATACGCAGTATTTT.

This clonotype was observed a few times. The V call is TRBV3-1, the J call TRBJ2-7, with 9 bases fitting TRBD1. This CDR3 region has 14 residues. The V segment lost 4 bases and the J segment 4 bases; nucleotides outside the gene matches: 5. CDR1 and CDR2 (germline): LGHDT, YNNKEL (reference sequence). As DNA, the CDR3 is TGTGCCAGCAGCCCCGGACAGGGGCCATACGAGCAGTACGTC. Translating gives CASSPGQGPYEQYV.

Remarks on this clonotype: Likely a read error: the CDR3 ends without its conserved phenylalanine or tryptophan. CDR3 region: CASSPQGGETQYL. The CDR3 DNA is TGTGCCAGCAGTCCCCAGGGGGGAGAGACCCAGTACTTA. The genes are TRBV12-3 or TRBV12-4 and TRBJ2-5; tentatively, D is TRBD1 (7 bases). V was clipped by 5 bases and J by 4 bases, with 11 bases between them. CDR3 length: 13 amino acids.

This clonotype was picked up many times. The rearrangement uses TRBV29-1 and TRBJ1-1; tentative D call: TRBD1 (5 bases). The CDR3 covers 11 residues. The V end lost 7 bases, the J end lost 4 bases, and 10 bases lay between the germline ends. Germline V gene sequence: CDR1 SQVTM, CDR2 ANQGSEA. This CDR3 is CSACGGTEAFF. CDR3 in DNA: TGCAGCGCCTGTGGGGGCACTGAAGCTTTCTTT.

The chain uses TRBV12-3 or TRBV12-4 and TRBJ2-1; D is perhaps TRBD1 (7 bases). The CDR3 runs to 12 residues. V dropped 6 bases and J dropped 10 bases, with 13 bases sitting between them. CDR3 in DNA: TGTGCCAGCAGGCGGGACAGAGGAGAGCAGTTCTTC. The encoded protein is CASRRDRGEQFF.

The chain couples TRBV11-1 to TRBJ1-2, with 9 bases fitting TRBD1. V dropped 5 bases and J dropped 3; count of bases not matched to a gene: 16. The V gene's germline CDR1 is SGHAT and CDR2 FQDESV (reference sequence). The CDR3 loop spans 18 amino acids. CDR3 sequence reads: CASSQPRDRVGRDYGYTF. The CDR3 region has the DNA TGTGCCAGCAGCCAACCCCGGGACAGGGTCGGACGGGACTATGGCTACACCTTC.

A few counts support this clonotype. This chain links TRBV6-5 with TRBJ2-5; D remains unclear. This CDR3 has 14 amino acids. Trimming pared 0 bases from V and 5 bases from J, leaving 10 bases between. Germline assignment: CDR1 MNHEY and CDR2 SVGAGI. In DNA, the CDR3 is TGTGCCAGCAGTTACTCGAACAGCAGGGAGACCCAGTACTTC. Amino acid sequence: CASSYSNSRETQYF.

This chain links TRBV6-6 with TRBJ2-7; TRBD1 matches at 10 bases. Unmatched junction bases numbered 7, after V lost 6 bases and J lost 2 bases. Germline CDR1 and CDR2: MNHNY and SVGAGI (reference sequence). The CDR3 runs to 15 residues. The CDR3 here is CASRIPGQGTYEQYV. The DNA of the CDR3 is TGTGCCAGCAGAATCCCGGGACAGGGGACCTACGAGCAGTACGTC.

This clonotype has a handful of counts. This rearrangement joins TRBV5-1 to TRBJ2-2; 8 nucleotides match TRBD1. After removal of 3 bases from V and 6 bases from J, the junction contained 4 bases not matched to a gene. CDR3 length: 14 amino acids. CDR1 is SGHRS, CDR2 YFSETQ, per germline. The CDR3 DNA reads TGCGCCAGCAGCTCCGAGACAGGGGCCGGGGAGCTGTTTTTT. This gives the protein CASSSETGAGELFF.

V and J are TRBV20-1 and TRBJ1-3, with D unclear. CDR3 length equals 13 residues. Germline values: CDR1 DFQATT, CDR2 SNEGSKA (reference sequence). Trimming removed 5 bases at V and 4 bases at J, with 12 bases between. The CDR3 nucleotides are TGCAGTGCTTGGCACACGGGAGGAAACACCATATATTTT. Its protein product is CSAWHTGGNTIYF.

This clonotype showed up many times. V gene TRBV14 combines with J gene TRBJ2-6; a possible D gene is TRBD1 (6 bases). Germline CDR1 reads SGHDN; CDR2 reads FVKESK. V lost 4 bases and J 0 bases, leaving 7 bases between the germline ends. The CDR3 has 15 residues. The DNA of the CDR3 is TGTGCCAGCAGCCCGGGACACTCTGGGGCCAACGTCCTGACTTTC. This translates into CASSPGHSGANVLTF.

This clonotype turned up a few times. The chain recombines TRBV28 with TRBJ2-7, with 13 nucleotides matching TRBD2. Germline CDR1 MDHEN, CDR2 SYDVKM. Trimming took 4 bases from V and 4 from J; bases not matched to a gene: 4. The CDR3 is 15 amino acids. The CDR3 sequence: CASSWGTSGEYEQYV. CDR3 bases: TGTGCCAGCAGTTGGGGGACTAGCGGGGAGTACGAGCAGTACGTC.

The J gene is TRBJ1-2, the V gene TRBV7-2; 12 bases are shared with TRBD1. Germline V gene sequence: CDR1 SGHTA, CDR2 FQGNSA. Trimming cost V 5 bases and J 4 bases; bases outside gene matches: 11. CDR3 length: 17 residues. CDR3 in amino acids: CASSAGGQGATLYGYTF. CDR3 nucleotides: TGTGCCAGCAGCGCAGGGGGACAGGGGGCGACTCTCTATGGCTACACCTTC.

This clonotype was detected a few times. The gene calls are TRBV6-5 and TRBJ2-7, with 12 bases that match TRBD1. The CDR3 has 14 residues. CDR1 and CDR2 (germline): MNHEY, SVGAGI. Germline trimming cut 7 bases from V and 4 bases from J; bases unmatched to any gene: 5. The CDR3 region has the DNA TGTGCCAGCATAATGGGACAGGGGGCGTACGAGCAGTACTTC. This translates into CASIMGQGAYEQYF.

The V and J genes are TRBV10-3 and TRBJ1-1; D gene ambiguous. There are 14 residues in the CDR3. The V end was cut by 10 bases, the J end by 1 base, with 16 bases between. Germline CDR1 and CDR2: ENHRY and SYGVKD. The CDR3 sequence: CATRPAVSNTEAFF. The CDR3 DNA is TGTGCCACCCGCCCGGCAGTTTCGAACACTGAAGCTTTCTTT.